This is a list of T cell receptor beta chains from one sample in a study of T cells after posttransplantation cyclophosphamide. The assay was immunoSEQ multiplex PCR, and TCRdb's table has in-frame clones only and misses some. The repertoire has tens of thousands of clones, 90% to 95% of them found once; the top ten carry approximately 0.1%. Sequenced input: naive CD4+ T cells sorted from blood. These receptors all stem from a man in his thirties or forties in good health and a related stem cell transplant donor. The CDR3 runs from the conserved cysteine through the conserved F or W. The D gene is left open where the match is weak. Size values are once, few and many counts, or a class for expanded clones, and some rows have none.

-	TRBJ2-7	once	TRBV6-5	CASSRGIGEQYF	TGTGCCAGCAGCAGGGGAATAGGCGAGCAGTACTTC
-	TRBJ2-5	-	TRBV7-2	CASSLTGAGETQYF	TGTGCCAGCAGCTTGACAGGTGCCGGGGAGACCCAGTACTTC
-	TRBJ2-5	once	TRBV7-8	CASSQAGETQHF	TGTGCCAGCAGTCAAGCGGGTGAGACCCAGCACTTC
-	TRBJ1-1	-	TRBV6-5	CASSYSSIKEAFF	TGTGCCAGCAGTTACTCGAGCATAAAGGAAGCTTTCTTT
TRBD2	TRBJ2-5	-	TRBV7-2	CASSESGGLRETQYF	TGTGCCAGCAGCGAGTCGGGGGGACTAAGGGAGACCCAGTACTTC
-	TRBJ1-1	-	TRBV4-3	CASSPENSGYTEAFF	TGCGCCAGCAGCCCAGAGAATTCAGGATACACTGAAGCTTTCTTT
-	TRBJ2-3	-	TRBV28	CALSGQGSPDTQYF	TGTGCCCTCAGTGGGCAGGGCTCTCCAGATACGCAGTATTTT
TRBD1	TRBJ2-2	-	TRBV7-6	CASNYRDRGRGELFF	TGTGCCAGCAACTACCGGGACAGGGGCCGCGGGGAGCTGTTTTTT
-	TRBJ1-1	-	TRBV10-1	CASSETMNTEAFF	TGCGCCAGCAGTGAGACTATGAACACTGAAGCTTTCTTT
-	TRBJ1-4	-	TRBV9	CASSPRPEGNEKLFF	TGTGCCAGCAGCCCGAGGCCCGAAGGTAATGAAAAACTGTTTTTT